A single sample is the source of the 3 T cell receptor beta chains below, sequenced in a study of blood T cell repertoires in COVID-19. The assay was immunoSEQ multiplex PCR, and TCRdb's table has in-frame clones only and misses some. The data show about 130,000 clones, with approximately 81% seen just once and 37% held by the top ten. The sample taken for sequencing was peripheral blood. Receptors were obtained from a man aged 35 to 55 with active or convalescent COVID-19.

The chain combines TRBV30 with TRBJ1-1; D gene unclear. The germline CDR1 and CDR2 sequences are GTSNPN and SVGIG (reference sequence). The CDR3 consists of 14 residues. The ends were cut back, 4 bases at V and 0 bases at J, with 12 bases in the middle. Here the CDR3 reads CAWTLNSVNTEAFF. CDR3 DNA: TGTGCCTGGACCCTAAATTCGGTGAACACTGAAGCTTTCTTT. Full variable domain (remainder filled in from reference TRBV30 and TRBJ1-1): SQTIHQWPATLVQPVGSPLSLECTVEGTSNPNLYWYRQAAGRGLQLLFYSVGIGQISSEVPQNLSASRPQDRQFILSSKKLLLSDSGFYLCAWTLNSVNTEAFFGQGTRLTVV.

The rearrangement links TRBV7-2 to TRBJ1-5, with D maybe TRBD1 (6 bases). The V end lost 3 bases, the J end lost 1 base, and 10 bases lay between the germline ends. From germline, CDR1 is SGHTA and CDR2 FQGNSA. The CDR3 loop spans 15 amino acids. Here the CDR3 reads CASSFKGGSNQPQHF. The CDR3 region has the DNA TGTGCCAGCAGCTTCAAGGGGGGGAGCAATCAGCCCCAGCATTTT.

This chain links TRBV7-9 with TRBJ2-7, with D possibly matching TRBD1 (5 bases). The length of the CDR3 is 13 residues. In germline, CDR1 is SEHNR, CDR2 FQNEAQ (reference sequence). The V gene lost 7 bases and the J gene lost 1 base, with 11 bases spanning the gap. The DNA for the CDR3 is TGTGCCAGCACCCACGACAGATCCTACGAGCAGTACTTC. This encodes CASTHDRSYEQYF.